One and the same sample provided the 21 T cell receptor beta chains below, sequenced in a study of blood T cell repertoires in COVID-19. TCRdb's table, derived via immunoSEQ multiplex PCR, lists solely in-frame clones and lacks some. This table holds some 300,000 clones, around nine tenths found once. Sequenced material: PBMCs or T cells enriched from blood (not recorded which). The source is a woman aged 40-49 years who had recovered from COVID-19.

J is TRBJ1-2 and V is TRBV2; TRBD1 matches 7 bases. In germline, CDR1 is SNHLY, CDR2 FYNNEI. The CDR3 consists of 11 residues. Losses at the gene ends were 5 bases for V and 8 bases for J; bases not matched to a gene: 2. CDR3 nucleotides: TGTGCCAGCAGTACCAGGGGGGGCTACACCTTC. Amino acid sequence: CASSTRGGYTF.

J is TRBJ1-3 and V is TRBV5-8; D unclear. This CDR3 contains 14 residues. Germline loops: CDR1 SGHTS, CDR2 YDEGEE. V shed 4 bases and J shed 2 bases, with 10 bases lying between them. Written as DNA, the CDR3 is TGTGCCAGCAGCAGCGGTGGGACTGGAAACACCATATATTTT. Translation: CASSSGGTGNTIYF. Complete variable domain (other parts from reference TRBV5-8 and TRBJ1-3): EAGVTQSPTHLIKTRGQQATLRCSPISGHTSVYWYQQALGLGLQFLLWYDEGEERNRGNFPPRFSGRQFPNYSSELNVNALELEDSALYLCASSSGGTGNTIYFGEGSWLTVV.

This chain links TRBV3-1 (or the pseudogene TRBV3-2) with TRBJ1-2; D perhaps matches TRBD1 (5 bases). V was trimmed by 3 bases and J by 8 bases, leaving 19 bases between them. Germline V gene data show CDR1 as LGHDT and CDR2 as YNNKEL (reference sequence). This CDR3 has 15 residues. In DNA, the CDR3 is TGTGCCAGCAGCCACGAGGCTGTAGGGGCGGTAGGCTACACCTTC. Residues: CASSHEAVGAVGYTF.

The chain uses TRBV2 and TRBJ1-4, with D unresolved. The germline V gene encodes CDR1 SNHLY and CDR2 FYNNEI. This CDR3 spans 13 amino acids. V shed 2 bases and J shed 6 bases, with 7 bases lying between them. CDR3 in amino acids: CASSERGYEKLFF. DNA of the CDR3: TGTGCCAGCAGTGAACGGGGATATGAAAAACTGTTTTTT.

The rearrangement joins TRBV2 to TRBJ2-1; 8 bases align to TRBD1. Germline CDR1 and CDR2: SNHLY and FYNNEI. The CDR3 is 13 residues long. V shed 7 bases and J 5 bases; nucleotides not matched to a gene: 4. This chain's CDR3 is CASTKTGDNEQFF. The CDR3 bases are TGTGCCAGCACCAAGACAGGGGACAATGAGCAGTTCTTC.

This clone was seen only a few times. The chain is built from TRBV9 and TRBJ2-7, with TRBD1 matching over 8 bases. CDR3 length equals 17 residues. V was pared by 3 bases and J by 5 bases, with 16 bases of the junction left unmatched. Germline-derived CDR1 and CDR2 are SGDLS and YYNGEE. The CDR3: CASSASGGQGGWDEQYF. DNA for the CDR3: TGTGCCAGCAGCGCCAGTGGTGGACAGGGTGGATGGGACGAGCAGTACTTC.

This clone was detected only once. J is TRBJ2-3 and V is TRBV14; unclear D gene. V lost 2 bases to trimming and J lost 10 bases, with 13 bases between them. The CDR3 has 13 amino acids. Germline CDR1 and CDR2: SGHDN and FVKESK. CDR3 sequence (DNA): TGTGCCAGCAGCCAATTACTCCAGGCTCCGCAGTATTTT. Translated, it gives CASSQLLQAPQYF.

The rearrangement joins TRBV5-5 to TRBJ1-2; tentative D call: TRBD1 (6 bases). Germline CDR1 is SGHKS and CDR2 is YYEKEE (reference sequence). This CDR3 comprises 13 residues. V was cut by 2 bases and J by 6 bases, with 11 bases left in between. CDR3 protein: CASSFTRGDGYTF. The DNA for the CDR3 is TGTGCCAGCAGCTTTACCAGGGGCGATGGCTACACCTTC.

V and J are TRBV4-1 and TRBJ1-5; possibly TRBD1 for D (5 bases). The CDR3 extends over 16 amino acids. Per germline, CDR1 MGHRA and CDR2 YSYEKL. Trimming took 1 base from V and 3 from J, leaving 13 bases between them. The CDR3: CASSQARGELNQPQHF. For the CDR3, the DNA is TGCGCCAGCAGCCAAGCCCGGGGGGAGCTCAATCAGCCCCAGCATTTT.

The genes are TRBV7-9 and TRBJ2-1; 11 nucleotides line up with TRBD2. Trimming took 4 bases from V and 5 from J; bases not matched to a gene: 10. Germline values: CDR1 SEHNR, CDR2 FQNEAQ (reference sequence). CDR3 size: 17 residues. CDR3 bases: TGTGCCAGCAGCTCGGAACCGGGACTAGCGGCTAACAATGAGCAGTTCTTC. Residues: CASSSEPGLAANNEQFF.

The DNA for the CDR3 is TGTGCCAGCTCACCTACCTCCCGGCTAGCGGGGAGGGAGACCCAGTACTTC. Protein: CASSPTSRLAGRETQYF. The chain has TRBV18 and TRBJ2-5; 9 bases line up with TRBD2. V lost 3 bases and J lost 5; bases outside the gene matches: 13. Germline assignment: CDR1 KGHSH and CDR2 LQKENI. The CDR3 contains 17 residues.

The chain combines TRBV7-2 with TRBJ1-2, with D tentatively TRBD1 (5 bases). Germline CDR1 and CDR2: SGHTA and FQGNSA. This CDR3 comprises 13 residues. V lost 5 bases, J lost 8 bases, and 15 bases lay in between. The CDR3 DNA is TGTGCCAGCAGCCCCGGGACTCGGCGGGGCTACACCTTC. It codes for CASSPGTRRGYTF.

V and J are TRBV5-1 and TRBJ2-5; possible D gene TRBD1, 6 bases. CDR3 size: 15 residues. V shed 0 bases and J shed 1 base, with 10 bases lying between them. Germline loops: CDR1 SGHRS, CDR2 YFSETQ. The CDR3 nucleotides are TGCGCCAGCAGCTTGGTAGGGGGACCCCAAGAGACCCAGTACTTC. Protein sequence: CASSLVGGPQETQYF.

This clone was seen only a few times. The sample contains more than one DNA sequence encoding this CDR3. V is TRBV3-1 (or the pseudogene TRBV3-2) and J is TRBJ2-2; D is uncertain. CDR3 length: 14 residues. Germline-derived CDR1 and CDR2 are LGHDT and YNNKEL (reference sequence). Trimming pared 1 base from V and 1 base from J, leaving 4 bases between. Here the CDR3 reads CASSQVQNTGELFF. The CDR3 DNA reads TGTGCCAGCAGCCAAGTACAGAACACCGGGGAGCTGTTTTTT.

The chain joins TRBV14 to TRBJ2-1, with TRBD1 as a possible D gene (5 bases). CDR3 length: 14 residues. Per germline, CDR1 SGHDN and CDR2 FVKESK. Trimming took off 1 base at V and 7 bases at J, with 11 bases between the two ends. The CDR3 sequence: CASSQGPGWNEQFF. The CDR3 nucleotides are TGTGCCAGCAGCCAAGGTCCAGGGTGGAATGAGCAGTTCTTC.

This rearrangement joins TRBV13 to TRBJ2-3; possible D gene TRBD2, 6 bases. The CDR3 consists of 16 residues. The germline V gene encodes CDR1 PRHDT and CDR2 FYEKMQ (reference sequence). The ends were cut back, 1 base at V and 9 bases at J, with 20 bases in the middle. CDR3 sequence (DNA): TGTGCCAGCAGCTTAGTAGCTACACGGGACTCTGGGACGCAGTATTTT. Its protein product is CASSLVATRDSGTQYF.

The rearrangement uses TRBV9 and TRBJ2-6; TRBD1 matches at 8 bases. The junction had 6 bases not matched to a gene; V was cut back by 2 bases and J by 2 bases. Per germline, CDR1 SGDLS and CDR2 YYNGEE. The CDR3 is made up of 17 amino acids. As DNA, the CDR3 is TGTGCCAGCAGCGTCAGCGCAGGGGGCGCTGGGGCCAACGTCCTGACTTTC. As protein: CASSVSAGGAGANVLTF. Supplemented by reference TRBV9 and TRBJ2-6, the full variable domain reads DSGVTQTPKHLITATGQRVTLRCSPRSGDLSVYWYQQSLDQGLQFLIQYYNGEERAKGNILERFSAQQFPDLHSELNLSSLELGDSALYFCASSVSAGGAGANVLTFGAGSRLTVL.

The chain recombines TRBV19 with TRBJ2-7; D possibly corresponds to TRBD1 (5 bases). Trimming cost V 6 bases and J 2 bases, with 8 bases left between them. The CDR3 is 12 residues long. Germline CDR1 reads LNHDA; CDR2 reads SQIVND (reference sequence). CDR3 DNA sequence: TGTGCCAGTAGCTCCAGGGCCTACGAGCAGTACTTC. This encodes CASSSRAYEQYF.

The gene calls are TRBV24-1 and TRBJ2-1; 10 bases line up with TRBD2. The germline CDR1 and CDR2 sequences are KGHDR and SFDVKD. The V gene end was trimmed by 9 bases and the J gene end by 2 bases; junction bases not matched to a gene: 3. This CDR3 contains 14 residues. The chain's CDR3 is CATQSGGAYNEQFF. DNA for the CDR3: TGTGCCACCCAGAGCGGGGGGGCCTACAATGAGCAGTTCTTC.

This clone was picked up one time. The chain joins TRBV13 to TRBJ1-1; TRBD1 matches 11 bases. Per the germline V gene, CDR1 is PRHDT and CDR2 is FYEKMQ (reference sequence). There are 17 residues in the CDR3. The V gene end was trimmed by 5 bases and the J gene end by 0 bases; junction bases not matched to a gene: 8. The CDR3 region is CASSPAGTGGVNTEAFF. CDR3 DNA: TGTGCCAGCAGCCCAGCCGGGACAGGGGGTGTGAACACTGAAGCTTTCTTT.

The V gene is TRBV6-2 or TRBV6-3, the J gene TRBJ2-7; TRBD1 matches at 9 bases. The CDR3 sequence is 20 residues long. Germline values: CDR1 MNHEY, CDR2 SVGEGT. V trimming: 2 bases; J trimming: 6 bases; junction bases outside the gene matches: 23. CDR3 sequence: CASSYPAGYSQDRGSLEQYF. CDR3 in DNA: TGTGCCAGCAGTTACCCGGCGGGATATTCCCAGGACAGGGGTTCTCTCGAGCAGTACTTC.